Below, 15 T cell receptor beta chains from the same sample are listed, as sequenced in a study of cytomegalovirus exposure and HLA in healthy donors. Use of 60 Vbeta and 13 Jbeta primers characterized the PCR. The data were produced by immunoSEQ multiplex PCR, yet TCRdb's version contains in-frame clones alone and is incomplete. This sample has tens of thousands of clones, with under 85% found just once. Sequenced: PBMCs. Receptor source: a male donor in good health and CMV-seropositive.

The CDR3 DNA reads TGTGCTAGTGGTTCCCAGGGGGCTGGCTATGGCTACACCTTC. It specifies CASGSQGAGYGYTF. The J gene is TRBJ1-2, the V gene TRBV12-5, with 8 positions matching TRBD1. The CDR3 has 14 amino acids. Germline lookup yields CDR1 LGHNT and CDR2 FRNRAP. The trim removed 4 bases at V and 4 bases at J, leaving 5 bases unmatched.

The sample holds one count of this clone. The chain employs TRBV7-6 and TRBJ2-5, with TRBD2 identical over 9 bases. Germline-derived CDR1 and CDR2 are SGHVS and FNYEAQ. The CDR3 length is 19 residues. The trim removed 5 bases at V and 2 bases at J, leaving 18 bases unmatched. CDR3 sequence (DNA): TGTGCCAGCAGCCCAACCTGGGCTTTAGCGGGGGACGGACAAGAGACCCAGTACTTC. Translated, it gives CASSPTWALAGDGQETQYF.

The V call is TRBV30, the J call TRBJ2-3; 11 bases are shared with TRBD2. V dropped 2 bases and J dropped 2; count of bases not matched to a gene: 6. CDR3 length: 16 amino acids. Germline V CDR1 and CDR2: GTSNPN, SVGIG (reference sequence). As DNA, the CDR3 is TGTGCCTGGAGTTTCTTTAGCGGGGGGGTCACAGATACGCAGTATTTT. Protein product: CAWSFFSGGVTDTQYF.

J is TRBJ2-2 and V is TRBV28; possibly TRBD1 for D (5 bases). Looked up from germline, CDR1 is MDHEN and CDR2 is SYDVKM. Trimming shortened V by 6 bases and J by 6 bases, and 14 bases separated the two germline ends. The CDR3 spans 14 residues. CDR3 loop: CASSDRPRAGELFF. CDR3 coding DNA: TGTGCCAGCAGCGACCGCCCCAGGGCCGGGGAGCTGTTTTTT.

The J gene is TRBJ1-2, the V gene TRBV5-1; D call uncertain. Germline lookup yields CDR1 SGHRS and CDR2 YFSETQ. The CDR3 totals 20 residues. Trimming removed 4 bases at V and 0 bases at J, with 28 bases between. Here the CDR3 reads CASSPGGWAALTPPNYGYTF. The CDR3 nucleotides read TGCGCCAGCAGCCCTGGAGGTTGGGCAGCCCTCACTCCCCCTAACTATGGCTACACCTTC.

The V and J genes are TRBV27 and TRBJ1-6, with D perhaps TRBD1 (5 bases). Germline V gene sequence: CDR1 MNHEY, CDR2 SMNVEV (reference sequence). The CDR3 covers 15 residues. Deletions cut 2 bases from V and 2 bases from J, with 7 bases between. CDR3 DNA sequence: TGTGCCAGCAGTTTAACGGGGGCCTATAATTCACCCCTCCACTTT. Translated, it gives CASSLTGAYNSPLHF.

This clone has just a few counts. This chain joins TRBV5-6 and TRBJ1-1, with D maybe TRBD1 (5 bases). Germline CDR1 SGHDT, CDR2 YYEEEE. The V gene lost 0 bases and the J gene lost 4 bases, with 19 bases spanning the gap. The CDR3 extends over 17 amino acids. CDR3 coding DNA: TGTGCCAGCAGCTTGGGGCAGGGCCATTCTAGAAGCACTGAAGCTTTCTTT. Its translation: CASSLGQGHSRSTEAFF. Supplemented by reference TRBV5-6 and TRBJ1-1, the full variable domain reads DAGVTQSPTHLIKTRGQQVTLRCSPKSGHDTVSWYQQALGQGPQFIFQYYEEEERQRGNFPDRFSGHQFPNYSSELNVNALLLGDSALYLCASSLGQGHSRSTEAFFGQGTRLTVV.

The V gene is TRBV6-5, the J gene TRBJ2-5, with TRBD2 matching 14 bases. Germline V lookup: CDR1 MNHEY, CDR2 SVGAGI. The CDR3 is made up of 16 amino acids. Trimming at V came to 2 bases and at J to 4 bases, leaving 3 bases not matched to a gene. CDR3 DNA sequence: TGTGCCAGCAGTTACGCAGGGACTAGCGGGGGAGAGACCCAGTACTTC. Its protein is CASSYAGTSGGETQYF.

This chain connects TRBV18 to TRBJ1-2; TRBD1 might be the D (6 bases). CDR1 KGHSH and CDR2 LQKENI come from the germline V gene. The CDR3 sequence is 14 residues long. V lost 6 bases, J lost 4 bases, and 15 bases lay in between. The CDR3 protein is CASSRNRAIYGYTF. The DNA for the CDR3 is TGTGCCAGCTCTCGAAACAGGGCCATCTATGGCTACACCTTC.

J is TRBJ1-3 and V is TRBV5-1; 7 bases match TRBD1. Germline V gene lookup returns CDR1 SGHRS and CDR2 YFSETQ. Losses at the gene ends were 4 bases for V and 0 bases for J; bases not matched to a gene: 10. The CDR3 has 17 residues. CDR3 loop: CASSRDSTASSGNTIYF. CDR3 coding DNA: TGCGCCAGCAGCAGGGACAGTACCGCGAGCTCTGGAAACACCATATATTTT.

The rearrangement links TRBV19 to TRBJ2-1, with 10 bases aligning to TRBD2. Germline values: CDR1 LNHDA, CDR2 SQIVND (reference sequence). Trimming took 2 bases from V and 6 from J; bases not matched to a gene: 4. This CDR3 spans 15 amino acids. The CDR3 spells CASSIIAGGFNEQFF. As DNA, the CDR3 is TGTGCCAGTAGTATAATAGCGGGGGGCTTCAATGAGCAGTTCTTC.

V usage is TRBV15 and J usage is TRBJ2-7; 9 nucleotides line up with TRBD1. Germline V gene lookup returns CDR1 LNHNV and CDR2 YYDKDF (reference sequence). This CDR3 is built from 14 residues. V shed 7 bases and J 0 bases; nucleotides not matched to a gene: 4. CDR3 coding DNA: TGTGCCACCACGGACAGGGGAAGCTCCTACGAGCAGTACTTC. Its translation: CATTDRGSSYEQYF.

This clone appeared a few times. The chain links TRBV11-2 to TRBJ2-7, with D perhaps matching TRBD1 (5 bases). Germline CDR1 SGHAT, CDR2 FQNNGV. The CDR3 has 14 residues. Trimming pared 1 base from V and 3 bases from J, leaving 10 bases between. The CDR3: CASSLVQAYYEQYF. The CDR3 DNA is TGTGCCAGCAGCTTAGTACAGGCTTACTACGAGCAGTACTTC.

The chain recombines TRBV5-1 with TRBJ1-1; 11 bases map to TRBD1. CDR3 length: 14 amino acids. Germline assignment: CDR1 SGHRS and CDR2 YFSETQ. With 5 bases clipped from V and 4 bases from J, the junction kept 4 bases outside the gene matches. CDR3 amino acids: CASRAGTGGTEAFF. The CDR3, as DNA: TGCGCCAGCAGGGCCGGGACAGGGGGCACTGAAGCTTTCTTT.

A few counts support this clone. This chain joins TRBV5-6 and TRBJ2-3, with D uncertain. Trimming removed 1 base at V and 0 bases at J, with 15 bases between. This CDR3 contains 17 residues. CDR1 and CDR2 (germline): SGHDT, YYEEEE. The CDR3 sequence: CASSLLLSTESTDTQYF. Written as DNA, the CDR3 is TGTGCCAGCAGCTTGTTACTGAGTACAGAAAGCACAGATACGCAGTATTTT.